A selection of T cell receptor beta chains follows, all from one sample in a study of blood T cell repertoires in COVID-19. Profiled with immunoSEQ multiplex PCR; TCRdb holds only in-frame clones, not every one. This table holds 380,000 or so clones, about 89% found once. Sequences were obtained from PBMCs or T cells enriched from blood (not recorded which). These receptors all come from a man aged 30 to 45 who had recovered from COVID-19. The CDR3 runs from the conserved cysteine through the conserved F or W. The order of the fields is D gene, clone size, CDR3 length, J gene, V gene, CDR3 DNA, CDR3 protein. D genes are given only for firm matches. The size field is filled for only some rows; it gives once, few, many or a size class.

NA | NA | 12 | TRBJ1-2 | TRBV19 | TGTGCCAGTAAACCCTCAGGGTCTGGCTACACCTTC | CASKPSGSGYTF
NA | NA | 14 | TRBJ2-7 | TRBV5-1 | TGCGCCAGCAGCTTGGACCCCACTAGCTCCGAGCAGTACTTC | CASSLDPTSSEQYF
TRBD1 | NA | 16 | TRBJ1-4 | TRBV10-3 | TGTGCCATCAGCGACACTAGGACAGGACCTAATGAAAAACTGTTTTTT | CAISDTRTGPNEKLFF
NA | once | 14 | TRBJ1-2 | TRBV7-2 | TGTGCCAGCAGTCCCCGGGAGAGATTATATGGCTACACCTTC | CASSPRERLYGYTF
NA | NA | 15 | TRBJ2-5 | TRBV12-5 | TGTGCTAGTGGACCCCGGCCTAGAGATCCCGAGACCCAGTACTTC | CASGPRPRDPETQYF
TRBD1 | NA | 14 | TRBJ1-5 | TRBV7-9 | TGTGCCAGCAGCATGACAGGGACCGATCAGCCCCAGCATTTT | CASSMTGTDQPQHF
NA | NA | 16 | TRBJ1-2 | TRBV30 | TGTGCCTGGAGTGCCTCCTCCCGCGGGCTTGACTATGGCTACACCTTC | CAWSASSRGLDYGYTF
TRBD1 | NA | 14 | TRBJ1-1 | TRBV4-3 | TGCGCCAGCAGCCAAGTGGGGCAGGGGGTGGAGGCTTTCTTT | CASSQVGQGVEAFF
NA | NA | 15 | TRBJ2-1 | TRBV5-1 | TGCGCCAGCAGCTTGCCCCAGGGGTTAGACAATGAGCAGTTCTTC | CASSLPQGLDNEQFF
NA | NA | 15 | TRBJ2-3 | TRBV11-2 | TGTGCCAGCAGCTTACACCGGGGAGGTACAGATACGCAGTATTTT | CASSLHRGGTDTQYF
TRBD1 | NA | 14 | TRBJ2-2 | TRBV7-9 | TGTGCCAGCATCGCGACAGGGTACACCGGGGAGCTGTTTTTT | CASIATGYTGELFF
TRBD1 | NA | 14 | TRBJ1-6 | TRBV29-1 | TGCAGCGTAGCCACCGGGACAGGGAATTCACCCCTCCACTTT | CSVATGTGNSPLHF
TRBD1 | few | 15 | TRBJ1-4 | TRBV27 | TGTGCCAGCAGTCCCCGACAGGGGGCCTGGGAAAAACTGTTTTTT | CASSPRQGAWEKLFF
NA | NA | 16 | TRBJ1-2 | TRBV25-1 | TGTGCCAGCAGTGAATCACTTGGCAGAGGGGGATCTGGCTACACCTTC | CASSESLGRGGSGYTF
NA | NA | 18 | TRBJ2-2 | TRBV11-2 | TGTGCCAGCAGACCATGGGGCCGCGGGGCTGGGAACACCGGGGAGCTGTTTTTT | CASRPWGRGAGNTGELFF
NA | NA | 12 | TRBJ1-5 | TRBV7-8 | TGTGCCAGCAGCTTAGTCAGGGGGCCCCAGCATTTT | CASSLVRGPQHF
NA | NA | 13 | TRBJ1-2 | TRBV10-2 | TGCGCCAGCAGTGGGGGCCCCTCGTATGGCTACACCTTC | CASSGGPSYGYTF
NA | NA | 16 | TRBJ2-7 | TRBV5-4 | TGTGCCAGCAGCTTAAGTCCGGGGTCGGGGTCCTACGAGCAGTACTTC | CASSLSPGSGSYEQYF
TRBD1 | NA | 14 | TRBJ1-6 | TRBV10-3 | TGTGCCATCAGGGCGGGACAGCCTAATTCACCCCTCCACTTT | CAIRAGQPNSPLHF
NA | NA | 15 | TRBJ2-2 | TRBV5-1 | TGCGCCAGCAGTGGGACGGGGGGCGTAACCGGGGAGCTGTTTTTT | CASSGTGGVTGELFF
NA | NA | 15 | TRBJ1-1 | TRBV5-1 | TGCGCCAGCAGGCAAGGGGCAGAGAGGAACACTGAAGCTTTCTTT | CASRQGAERNTEAFF
TRBD1 | NA | 15 | TRBJ2-7 | TRBV5-1 | TGCGCCAGCAGCTTGGGTGGGACAGGGTTCTACGAGCAGTACTTC | CASSLGGTGFYEQYF
TRBD1 | NA | 14 | TRBJ1-1 | TRBV19 | TGTGCCAGTAGTATTACGGACAGGAGCACTGAAGCTTTCTTT | CASSITDRSTEAFF